The T cell receptor beta chain under discussion was sequenced for a study of blood T cell repertoires in COVID-19. Study information: The United States, Italy and Spain provided the acute and convalescent COVID-19 samples. Nucleic acid was either cDNA or gDNA, and it came from T cells, B-cell-depleted T cells, or PBMCs.

CDR1 is MNHEY, CDR2 SVGAGI, per germline. The CDR3 runs 14 residues. V was cut by 2 bases and J by 4 bases, with 11 bases left in between. Original processing methods: The authors estimated nucleated cell counts from reference gene primer amplification. Clones were sequenced by immunoSEQ multiplex PCR, and TCRdb holds only the in-frame ones, with some missing. Clonal size and the V and J genes are those of that table, whereas D and trimming came from the DNA. The sample holds over 90,000 clones, about 83% seen once. The chain joins TRBV6-5 to TRBJ2-5; tentative D call: TRBD2 (5 bases). This TCR was sampled from a man aged 35-49 years with active or convalescent COVID-19. The specimen was peripheral blood. CDR3 region: CASSYGSRTETQYF. The CDR3 DNA is TGTGCCAGCAGTTACGGGAGCAGGACAGAGACCCAGTACTTC.